The sequence of this T cell receptor (beta chain) was determined in a study of identical twins. Each CDR3 protein gets one entry after TCRdb re-called the 5' RACE reads with MiXCR. The sample gives 400,000 to 550,000 distinct CDR3 sequences, approximately 15% of which show up once; around 0.98% is in the top ten. The donors were all healthy and Caucasian. Trimming removed 2 bases at V and 5 bases at J, with 8 bases between. The germline gives CDR1 KGHSH, CDR2 LQKENI. CDR3 length equals 13 residues. The data also belong to a second study, concerning yellow fever vaccine responses in identical twins.

The sequence derives from a young woman in good health. The gene calls are TRBV18 and TRBJ2-3; D is perhaps TRBD2 (5 bases). Sequencing was performed on CD4+ T cells sorted from blood. The DNA of the CDR3 is TGTGCCAGCTCACCAACCCGGGAAGATACGCAGTATTTT. It encodes CASSPTREDTQYF.